This TCR beta chain originates from a study of blood T cell repertoires in COVID-19. Looking at the study overall: Acute and convalescent COVID-19 samples came from the United States, Italy and Spain. In each case, the material was cDNA or gDNA derived from T cells, B-cell-depleted T cells, or PBMCs.

Authors' data handling: Amplification from reference gene primers served as the basis for estimated nucleated cell counts. Repertoires were generated with immunoSEQ multiplex PCR, while TCRdb's copy carries only in-frame clones and drops some. V, J and clone size derive from that table, while D and trimming were established from the DNA sequence. The sample includes 200,000 to 250,000 clones, about 85% seen only once; the top ten take 10% to 14%. Symptom resolution, clearance, or two negative PCRs marked donors in Cohort 3 as recovered. This clone was found once. Trimming at V came to 3 bases and at J to 1 base, leaving 3 bases not matched to a gene. This CDR3 comprises 15 residues. Germline V gene data show CDR1 as MGHRA and CDR2 as YSYEKL.

The material sequenced was PBMCs or T cells enriched from blood (not recorded which). This TCR came from a young man who had recovered from COVID-19. V usage is TRBV4-1 and J usage is TRBJ2-3, with 8 bases that match TRBD2. The CDR3, as DNA: TGCGCCAGCAGCCAGGGGCGGGGGGGCACAGATACGCAGTATTTT. As protein: CASSQGRGGTDTQYF.